The present TCR beta chain was sequenced within a study of blood T cell repertoires in COVID-19. At the level of the study: T cells, B-cell-depleted T cells, or PBMCs provided the cDNA or gDNA that served as material.

Sequencing used immunoSEQ multiplex PCR; TCRdb keeps in-frame clones, though not all of them. Seen here are about 140,000 clones, approximately 87% observed once, and the top ten hold over 9%. From germline, CDR1 is LNHDA and CDR2 SQIVND (reference sequence). This CDR3 has 12 residues. The ends were cut back, 3 bases at V and 6 bases at J, with 8 bases in the middle. The sequenced material came from PBMCs or T cells enriched from blood (not recorded which). V usage is TRBV19 and J usage is TRBJ1-1; D not certain. This receptor was obtained from a man between 60 and 75 years old who had recovered from COVID-19. The CDR3 DNA follows: TGTGCCAGTAGTATGGCCGTCCCTGAAGCTTTCTTT. Translating gives CASSMAVPEAFF. Full variable domain (remainder filled in from reference TRBV19 and TRBJ1-1): DGGITQSPKYLFRKEGQNVTLSCEQNLNHDAMYWYRQDPGQGLRLIYYSQIVNDFQKGDIAEGYSVSREKKESFPLTVTSAQKNPTAFYLCASSMAVPEAFFGQGTRLTVV.